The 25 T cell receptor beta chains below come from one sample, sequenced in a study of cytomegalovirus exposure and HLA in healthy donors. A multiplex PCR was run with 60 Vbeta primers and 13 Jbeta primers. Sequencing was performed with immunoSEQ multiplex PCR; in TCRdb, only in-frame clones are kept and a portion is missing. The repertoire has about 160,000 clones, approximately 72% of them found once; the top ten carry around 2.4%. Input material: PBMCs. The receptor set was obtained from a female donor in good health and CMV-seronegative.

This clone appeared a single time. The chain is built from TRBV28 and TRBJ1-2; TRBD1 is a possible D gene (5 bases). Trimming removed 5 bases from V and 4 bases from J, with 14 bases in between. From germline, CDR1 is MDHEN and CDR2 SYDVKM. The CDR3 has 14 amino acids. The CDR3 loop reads CASSPLSRAYGYTF. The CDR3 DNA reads TGTGCCAGCAGTCCACTGAGCAGGGCCTATGGCTACACCTTC.

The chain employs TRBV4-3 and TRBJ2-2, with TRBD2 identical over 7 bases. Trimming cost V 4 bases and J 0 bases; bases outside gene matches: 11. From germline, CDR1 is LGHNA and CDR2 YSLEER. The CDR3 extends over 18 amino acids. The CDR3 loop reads CASSPGLEAGTNTGELFF. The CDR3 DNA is TGCGCCAGCAGCCCAGGGTTAGAAGCGGGAACGAACACCGGGGAGCTGTTTTTT.

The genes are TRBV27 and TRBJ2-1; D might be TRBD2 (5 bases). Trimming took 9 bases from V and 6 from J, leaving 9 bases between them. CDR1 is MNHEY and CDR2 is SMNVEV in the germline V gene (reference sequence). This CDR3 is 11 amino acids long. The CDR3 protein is CASTRANEQFF. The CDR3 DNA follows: TGTGCCAGTACGAGGGCCAATGAGCAGTTCTTC.

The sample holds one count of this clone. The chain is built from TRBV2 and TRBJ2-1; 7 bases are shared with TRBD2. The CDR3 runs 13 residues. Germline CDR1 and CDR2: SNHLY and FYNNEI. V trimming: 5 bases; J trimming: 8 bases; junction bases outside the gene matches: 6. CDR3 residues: CASSSTAGDEQFF. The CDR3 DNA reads TGTGCCAGCAGTTCAACGGCGGGGGATGAGCAGTTCTTC.

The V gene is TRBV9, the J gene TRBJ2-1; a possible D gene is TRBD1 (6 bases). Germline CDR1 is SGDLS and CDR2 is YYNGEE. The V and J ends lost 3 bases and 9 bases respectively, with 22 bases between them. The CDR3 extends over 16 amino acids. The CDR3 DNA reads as TGTGCCAGCAGCGGAAGCAGGGGCCCCACCCAGACTGAGCAGTTCTTC. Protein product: CASSGSRGPTQTEQFF.

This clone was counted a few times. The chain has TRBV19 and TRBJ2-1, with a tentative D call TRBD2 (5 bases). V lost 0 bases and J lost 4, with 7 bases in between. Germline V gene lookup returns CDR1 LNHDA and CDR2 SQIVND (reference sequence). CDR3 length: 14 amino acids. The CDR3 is CASSIEREYNEQFF. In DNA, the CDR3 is TGTGCCAGTAGTATAGAGAGGGAATACAATGAGCAGTTCTTC.

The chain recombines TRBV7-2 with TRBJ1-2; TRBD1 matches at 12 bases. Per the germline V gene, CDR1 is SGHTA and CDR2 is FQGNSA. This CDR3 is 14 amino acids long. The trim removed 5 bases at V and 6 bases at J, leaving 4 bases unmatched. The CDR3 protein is CASSPGTGGNGYTF. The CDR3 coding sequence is TGTGCCAGCAGCCCCGGGACAGGGGGCAATGGCTACACCTTC.

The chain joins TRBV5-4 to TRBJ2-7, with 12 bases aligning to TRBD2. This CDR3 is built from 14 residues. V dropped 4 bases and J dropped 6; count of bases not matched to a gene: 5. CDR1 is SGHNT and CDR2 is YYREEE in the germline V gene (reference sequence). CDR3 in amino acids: CASSPSTSGSEQYF. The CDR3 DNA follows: TGTGCCAGCAGCCCCTCGACTAGCGGGAGCGAGCAGTACTTC.

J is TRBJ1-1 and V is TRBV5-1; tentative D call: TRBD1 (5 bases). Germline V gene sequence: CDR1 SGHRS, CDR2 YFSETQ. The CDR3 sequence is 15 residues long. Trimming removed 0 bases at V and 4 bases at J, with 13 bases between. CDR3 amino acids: CASSLGRGGGTEAFF. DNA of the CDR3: TGCGCCAGCAGCTTGGGTCGTGGGGGGGGCACTGAAGCTTTCTTT.

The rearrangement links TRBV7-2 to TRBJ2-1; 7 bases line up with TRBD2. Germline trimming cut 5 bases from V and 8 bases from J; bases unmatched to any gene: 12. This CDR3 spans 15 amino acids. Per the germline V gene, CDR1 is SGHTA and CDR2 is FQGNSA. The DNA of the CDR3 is TGTGCCAGCAGCGCCCGACGAGCGGGATATGATGAGCAGTTCTTC. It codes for CASSARRAGYDEQFF.

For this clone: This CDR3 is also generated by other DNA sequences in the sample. CDR3 sequence: CAGLDGLANYGYTF. The CDR3 DNA reads TGTGCCGGCCTGGACGGACTGGCTAACTATGGCTACACCTTC. The rearrangement joins TRBV6-7 to TRBJ1-2; D uncertain. TRBV6-7 is reported as an ORF; its role is uncertain. The CDR3 extends over 14 amino acids. V lost 11 bases to trimming and J lost 0 bases, with 16 bases between them.

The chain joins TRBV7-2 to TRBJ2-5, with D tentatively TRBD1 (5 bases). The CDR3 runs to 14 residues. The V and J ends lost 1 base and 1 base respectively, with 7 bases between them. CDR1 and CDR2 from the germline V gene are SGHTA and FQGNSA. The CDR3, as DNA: TGTGCCAGCAGCTTAGGACAGTTCCAAGAGACCCAGTACTTC. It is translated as CASSLGQFQETQYF.

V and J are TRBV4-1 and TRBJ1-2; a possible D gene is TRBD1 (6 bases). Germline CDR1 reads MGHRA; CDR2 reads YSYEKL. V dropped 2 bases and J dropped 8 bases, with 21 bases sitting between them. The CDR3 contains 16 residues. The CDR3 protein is CASSQSAGGGAQGYTF. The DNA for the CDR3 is TGCGCCAGCAGCCAATCCGCGGGGGGGGGCGCGCAGGGCTACACCTTC.

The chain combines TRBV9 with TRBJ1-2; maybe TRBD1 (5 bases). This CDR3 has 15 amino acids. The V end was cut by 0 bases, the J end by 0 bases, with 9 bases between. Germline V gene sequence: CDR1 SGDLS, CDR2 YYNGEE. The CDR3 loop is CASSVGQTANYGYTF. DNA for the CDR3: TGTGCCAGCAGCGTAGGACAGACAGCTAACTATGGCTACACCTTC.

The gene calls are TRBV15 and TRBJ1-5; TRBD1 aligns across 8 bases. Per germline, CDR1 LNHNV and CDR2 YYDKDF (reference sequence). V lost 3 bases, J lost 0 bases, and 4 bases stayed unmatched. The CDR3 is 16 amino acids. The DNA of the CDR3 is TGTGCCACCAGCAGTTGGGACAGGTATAGCAATCAGCCCCAGCATTTT. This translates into CATSSWDRYSNQPQHF.

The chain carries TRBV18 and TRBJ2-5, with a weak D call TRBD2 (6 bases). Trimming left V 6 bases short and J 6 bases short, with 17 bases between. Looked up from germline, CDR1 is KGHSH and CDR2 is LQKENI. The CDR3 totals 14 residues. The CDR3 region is CASSSYGREKTQYF. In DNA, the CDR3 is TGTGCCAGCTCGTCATACGGACGGGAGAAGACCCAGTACTTC.

CDR3 bases: TGTGCCAGCAGCCCCGGGGAGGGGAGGGAGCAGTACTTC. Protein sequence: CASSPGEGREQYF. V usage is TRBV6-5 and J usage is TRBJ2-7, with 7 bases fitting TRBD2. Germline loops: CDR1 MNHEY, CDR2 SVGAGI. The CDR3 spans 13 residues. Trimming at V came to 6 bases and at J to 7 bases, leaving 9 bases not matched to a gene.

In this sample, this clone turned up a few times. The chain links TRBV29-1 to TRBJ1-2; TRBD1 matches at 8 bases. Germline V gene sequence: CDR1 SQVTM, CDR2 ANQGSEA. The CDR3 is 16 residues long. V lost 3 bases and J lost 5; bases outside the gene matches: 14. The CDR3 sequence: CSVDAGDRLRGYGYTF. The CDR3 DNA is TGCAGCGTTGACGCGGGGGACAGGCTCCGGGGTTATGGCTACACCTTC.

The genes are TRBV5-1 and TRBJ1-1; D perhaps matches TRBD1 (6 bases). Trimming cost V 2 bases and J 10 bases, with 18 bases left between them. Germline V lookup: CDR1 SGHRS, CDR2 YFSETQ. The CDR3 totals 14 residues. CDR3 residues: CASSLGGALGGAFF. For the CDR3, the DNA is TGCGCCAGCAGCTTAGGGGGGGCCCTCGGAGGAGCTTTCTTT.

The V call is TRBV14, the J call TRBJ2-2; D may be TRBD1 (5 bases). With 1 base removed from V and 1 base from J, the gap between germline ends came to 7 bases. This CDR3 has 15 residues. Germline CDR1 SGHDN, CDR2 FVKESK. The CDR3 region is CASSQAGLNTGELFF. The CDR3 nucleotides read TGTGCCAGCAGCCAAGCAGGGCTGAACACCGGGGAGCTGTTTTTT.

The DNA of the CDR3 is TGCAGCGTAGGCGACAGGGGGAATCAGCCCCAGCATTTT. This gives the protein CSVGDRGNQPQHF. The genes are TRBV29-1 and TRBJ1-5; TRBD1 agrees at 9 bases. V lost 6 bases and J lost 4; bases outside the gene matches: 4. Germline CDR1 and CDR2: SQVTM and ANQGSEA. The CDR3 is 13 residues long.

CDR3 amino acids: CASSPQGVGYTF. The CDR3 nucleotides read TGTGCCAGCAGCCCGCAGGGGGTTGGCTACACCTTC. The chain has TRBV7-2 and TRBJ1-2; the match to TRBD1 covers 7 bases. This CDR3 has 12 residues. V gave up 5 bases and J gave up 7 bases; unmatched junction bases: 4. Germline values: CDR1 SGHTA, CDR2 FQGNSA.

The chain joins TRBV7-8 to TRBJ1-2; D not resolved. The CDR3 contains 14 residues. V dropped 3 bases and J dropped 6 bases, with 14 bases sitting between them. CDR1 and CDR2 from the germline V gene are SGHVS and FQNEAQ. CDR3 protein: CASSFGRRGDGYTF. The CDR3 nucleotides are TGTGCCAGCAGCTTTGGTCGTAGAGGAGATGGCTACACCTTC.

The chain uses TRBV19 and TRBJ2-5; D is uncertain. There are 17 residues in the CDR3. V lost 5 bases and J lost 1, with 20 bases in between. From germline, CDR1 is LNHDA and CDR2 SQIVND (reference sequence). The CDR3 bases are TGTGCCAGTAGTCCGCCGGGTCTTTGGCAGCCCCAAGAGACCCAGTACTTC. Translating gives CASSPPGLWQPQETQYF. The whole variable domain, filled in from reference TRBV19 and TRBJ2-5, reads DGGITQSPKYLFRKEGQNVTLSCEQNLNHDAMYWYRQDPGQGLRLIYYSQIVNDFQKGDIAEGYSVSREKKESFPLTVTSAQKNPTAFYLCASSPPGLWQPQETQYFGPGTRLLVL.

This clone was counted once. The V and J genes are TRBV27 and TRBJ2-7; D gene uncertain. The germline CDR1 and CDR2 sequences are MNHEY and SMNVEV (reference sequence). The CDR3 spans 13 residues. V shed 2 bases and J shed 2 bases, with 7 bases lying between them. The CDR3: CASSLPGAYEQYF. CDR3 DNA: TGTGCCAGCAGTTTACCAGGCGCCTACGAGCAGTACTTC.